Presented here are 11 T cell receptor beta chains from one specimen sequenced in a study of cytomegalovirus exposure and HLA in healthy donors. PCR used 60 Vbeta primers and 13 Jbeta primers. Produced via immunoSEQ multiplex PCR; TCRdb's table is partial and in-frame only. The sample carries about 120,000 clones, approximately 81% recorded once. The specimen was PBMCs. These receptor sequences come from a woman aged 25 to 39 in good health and CMV-seronegative.

The genes are TRBV6-1 and TRBJ1-2, with 8 bases identical to TRBD1. The germline V gene encodes CDR1 MNHNS and CDR2 SASEGT. The CDR3 has 15 amino acids. Trimming took 2 bases from V and 3 from J; bases not matched to a gene: 5. Written as DNA, the CDR3 is TGTGCCAGCAGTGAATCTGGGGGACAGGACTATGGCTACACCTTC. It translates to CASSESGGQDYGYTF.

This chain joins TRBV30 and TRBJ1-2, with 7 bases that match TRBD1. The CDR3 spans 14 residues. CDR1 is GTSNPN and CDR2 is SVGIG in the germline V gene (reference sequence). V was clipped by 1 base and J by 5 bases; unmatched bases: 7. The CDR3 sequence is CAWSAGQEAYGYTF. The CDR3 bases are TGTGCCTGGAGTGCCGGACAGGAGGCTTATGGCTACACCTTC.

Concerning this clone itself: At one of its ends the junction is not consistent with the germline gene, which may arise from a read error. The chain joins TRBV7-9 to TRBJ2-1; 9 nucleotides align to TRBD2. This CDR3 spans 16 amino acids. Germline loops: CDR1 SEHNR, CDR2 FQNEAQ (reference sequence). This chain's CDR3 is CSSSLARLAGYNEQFF. CDR3 in DNA: TGTTCCAGCAGCTTAGCCCGCCTAGCGGGGTACAATGAGCAGTTCTTC.

The chain recombines TRBV6-6 with TRBJ2-5, with D uncertain. CDR1 is MNHNY and CDR2 is SVGAGI in the germline V gene (reference sequence). Trimming took off 6 bases at V and 0 bases at J, with 11 bases between the two ends. This CDR3 has 14 amino acids. CDR3 in amino acids: CASSRDSYQETQYF. Here the CDR3 DNA reads TGTGCCAGCAGCCGAGACTCGTACCAAGAGACCCAGTACTTC.

This clone was recorded a few times. The rearrangement joins TRBV4-2 to TRBJ1-1; 7 positions match TRBD1. The CDR3 extends over 15 amino acids. After removal of 4 bases from V and 6 bases from J, the junction contained 11 bases not matched to a gene. Germline-derived CDR1 and CDR2 are LGHNA and YNFKEQ. The CDR3 coding sequence is TGTGCCAGCAGCCGAAGCTCAGGGGGAGACGCTGAAGCTTTCTTT. Protein sequence: CASSRSSGGDAEAFF.

V usage is TRBV10-2 and J usage is TRBJ2-1; 11 nucleotides agree with TRBD1. Germline V lookup: CDR1 WSHSY, CDR2 SAAADI. The CDR3 is 14 amino acids. Unmatched junction bases numbered 3, after V lost 7 bases and J lost 4 bases. The CDR3 sequence: CASTGQGAYNEQFF. The CDR3 nucleotides read TGCGCCAGCACTGGACAGGGGGCGTACAATGAGCAGTTCTTC.

CDR3 DNA sequence: TGTGCCAGCTCACCCTTAGGGGAGGGCCGTAATGAGCAGTTCTTC. Its translation: CASSPLGEGRNEQFF. The V gene is TRBV18, the J gene TRBJ2-1, with 7 positions matching TRBD2. The CDR3 has 15 amino acids. Germline CDR1 KGHSH, CDR2 LQKENI. V lost 3 bases, J lost 7 bases, and 9 bases stayed unmatched. Full variable domain (missing parts from reference TRBV18 and TRBJ2-1): NAGVMQNPRHLVRRRGQEARLRCSPMKGHSHVYWYRQLPEEGLKFMVYLQKENIIDESGMPKERFSAEFPKEGPSILRIQQVVRGDSAAYFCASSPLGEGRNEQFFGPGTRLTVL.

J is TRBJ2-2 and V is TRBV28, with a possible D match to TRBD2 (5 bases). This CDR3 comprises 13 residues. Trimming removed 6 bases at V and 6 bases at J, with 11 bases between. Germline loops: CDR1 MDHEN, CDR2 SYDVKM. The CDR3 bases are TGTGCCAGCAGACTCGGACTTCCCGGGGAGCTGTTTTTT. Translated: CASRLGLPGELFF.

CDR3 amino acids: CASRDLTAGRTDTQYF. CDR3 bases: TGCGCCAGCAGAGACCTCACGGCGGGACGCACAGATACGCAGTATTTT. The V gene is TRBV10-2, the J gene TRBJ2-3, with D perhaps matching TRBD2 (6 bases). V lost 6 bases to trimming and J lost 1 base, with 17 bases between them. The CDR3 has 16 residues. The germline V gene encodes CDR1 WSHSY and CDR2 SAAADI.

The chain couples TRBV5-1 to TRBJ1-1; 8 bases map to TRBD1. The CDR3 contains 13 residues. CDR1 and CDR2 (germline): SGHRS, YFSETQ. J was trimmed by 7 bases and V by 2 bases; bases with no gene match: 4. In DNA form, the CDR3 reads TGCGCCAGCAGCTTCGACAGGGGACTTGAAGCTTTCTTT. Its translation: CASSFDRGLEAFF.

This chain uses TRBV6-5 with TRBJ1-5; TRBD1 matches 7 bases. The trim removed 0 bases at V and 3 bases at J, leaving 2 bases unmatched. The CDR3 has 15 amino acids. Germline loops: CDR1 MNHEY, CDR2 SVGAGI. CDR3 nucleotides: TGTGCCAGCAGTTACTCGGGACAGTCCAATCAGCCCCAGCATTTT. Its protein is CASSYSGQSNQPQHF.